The rows below give T cell receptor beta chains drawn from one sample of a study of T cell repertoires in cytomegalovirus infection. These receptors have no identified antigens. TCRdb fed the reads into MiXCR, producing one record per CDR3 protein. The repertoire has around 300,000 distinct CDR3 sequences, roughly a fifth of them found once; the top ten carry approximately 19%. The starting material was cultured PBMCs, obtained from culture after CMV antigen stimulation. The source of these receptors is a human donor in good health (CMV status not recorded). Some clones in this sample may be carry-over from other donors' samples. Each CDR3 is given with its conserved first and last residue. A D gene is named only where the DNA matches it firmly. Clone sizes are given selectively: once, few, many, or a class where the clone is expanded.

d_gene: -; j_gene: TRBJ1-4; abundance: few; v_gene: TRBV7-2; CDR3nt: TGTGCCAGCAGCGAGCCGGGGGGAGAAAAACTGTTTTTT; CDR3aa: CASSEPGGEKLFF
d_gene: -; j_gene: TRBJ1-4; abundance: few; v_gene: TRBV4-3; CDR3nt: TGCGCCAGCAGCCAAGATCAGGACTTCGGTAATGAAAAACTGTTTTTT; CDR3aa: CASSQDQDFGNEKLFF
d_gene: -; j_gene: TRBJ1-2; abundance: -; v_gene: TRBV19; CDR3nt: TGTGCCAGTAGTATTGATAGGGAGTATAACTATGGCTACACCTTC; CDR3aa: CASSIDREYNYGYTF
d_gene: TRBD2; j_gene: TRBJ2-5; abundance: many; v_gene: TRBV7-2; CDR3nt: TGTGCCAGCAGCTGGGGACTAGCGGGACAAGAGACCCAGTACTTC; CDR3aa: CASSWGLAGQETQYF
d_gene: TRBD2; j_gene: TRBJ2-3; abundance: -; v_gene: TRBV25-1; CDR3nt: TGTGCCAGCAGTGTTTCAGCGGGAGGTTTTGATACGCAGTATTTT; CDR3aa: CASSVSAGGFDTQYF
d_gene: TRBD1; j_gene: TRBJ1-1; abundance: -; v_gene: TRBV2; CDR3nt: TGTGCCAGCAGCCTTGACAGGGGCAGGGTAGCTTTCTTT; CDR3aa: CASSLDRGRVAFF
d_gene: TRBD2; j_gene: TRBJ2-5; abundance: few; v_gene: TRBV24-1; CDR3nt: TGTGCCACCGGACTAGCGGGAGGGCCCGGGGGAAAAGAGACCCAGTACTTC; CDR3aa: CATGLAGGPGGKETQYF
d_gene: -; j_gene: TRBJ1-2; abundance: many; v_gene: TRBV12-3/TRBV12-4; CDR3nt: TGTGCCAGCAGTTTTGGTCGGGGTGGCTATGGCTACACCTTC; CDR3aa: CASSFGRGGYGYTF
d_gene: TRBD1; j_gene: TRBJ1-1; abundance: -; v_gene: TRBV19; CDR3nt: TGTGCCGCCGGAGGACAGGGGGCTTCGAGCACTGAAGCTTTCTTT; CDR3aa: CAAGGQGASSTEAFF
d_gene: TRBD1; j_gene: TRBJ1-2; abundance: few; v_gene: TRBV28; CDR3nt: TGTGCCAGCAGTTGGGGGGACAGGGCCACCTATGGCTACACCTTC; CDR3aa: CASSWGDRATYGYTF
d_gene: -; j_gene: TRBJ1-1; abundance: -; v_gene: TRBV20-1; CDR3nt: TGCAGTGCTAGGCGGGGGGTAAGGGACACTGAAGCTTTCTTT; CDR3aa: CSARRGVRDTEAFF
d_gene: -; j_gene: TRBJ2-1; abundance: few; v_gene: TRBV7-9; CDR3nt: TGTGCCAGAGAGCCTCGGAACGGGGGTAGTGAGCAGTTCTTC; CDR3aa: CAREPRNGGSEQFF
d_gene: -; j_gene: TRBJ2-5; abundance: few; v_gene: TRBV7-8; CDR3nt: TGTGCCAGCAGCTTAGTAGCGGTGAAAGAGACCCAGTACTTC; CDR3aa: CASSLVAVKETQYF
d_gene: -; j_gene: TRBJ2-5; abundance: few; v_gene: TRBV12-3/TRBV12-4; CDR3nt: TGTGCCAGCAGTTTGGGGAATCTCCAAGAGACCCAGTACTTC; CDR3aa: CASSLGNLQETQYF
d_gene: -; j_gene: TRBJ1-6; abundance: few; v_gene: TRBV5-6; CDR3nt: TGTGCCAGCAACCGCTTTGGGACTTCTTCACCCCTCCACTTT; CDR3aa: CASNRFGTSSPLHF
d_gene: -; j_gene: TRBJ2-2; abundance: many; v_gene: TRBV4-3; CDR3nt: TGCGCCAGCAGCCCCTCTCGGCGCTCGTATGCCGGGGAGCTGTTTTTT; CDR3aa: CASSPSRRSYAGELFF
d_gene: TRBD1; j_gene: TRBJ2-5; abundance: few; v_gene: TRBV19; CDR3nt: TGTGCCAGTAGCCCTCAGACAGGGAGCAAGACCCAGTACTTC; CDR3aa: CASSPQTGSKTQYF
d_gene: -; j_gene: TRBJ1-1; abundance: -; v_gene: TRBV29-1; CDR3nt: TGCAGCGTTGAGGATCCGGTTCGGGGAGCTGAAGCTTTCTTT; CDR3aa: CSVEDPVRGAEAFF
d_gene: -; j_gene: TRBJ2-4; abundance: -; v_gene: TRBV6-2/TRBV6-3; CDR3nt: TGTGCCAGCAGTCCCCTTTCAGCGACAGCCAAAAACATTCAGTACTTC; CDR3aa: CASSPLSATAKNIQYF
d_gene: -; j_gene: TRBJ1-2; abundance: few; v_gene: TRBV12-5; CDR3nt: TGTGCCCGACCTGAGGGCTACACCTTC; CDR3aa: CARPEGYTF
d_gene: -; j_gene: TRBJ2-5; abundance: few; v_gene: TRBV28; CDR3nt: TGTGCCAGCAGTCCACAGGGAAGGGAGACCCAGTACTTC; CDR3aa: CASSPQGRETQYF
d_gene: -; j_gene: TRBJ1-5; abundance: few; v_gene: TRBV2; CDR3nt: TGTGCCAGCATGGTCAGAGCCAATCAGCCCCAGCATTTT; CDR3aa: CASMVRANQPQHF
d_gene: -; j_gene: TRBJ1-2; abundance: many; v_gene: TRBV7-2; CDR3nt: TGTGCCAGCAGCTTAGGGACACATAACTATGGCTACACCTTC; CDR3aa: CASSLGTHNYGYTF
d_gene: -; j_gene: TRBJ2-3; abundance: few; v_gene: TRBV27; CDR3nt: TGTGCCAGCAGCCCTAGGACAGACACAGATACGCAGTATTTT; CDR3aa: CASSPRTDTDTQYF
d_gene: -; j_gene: TRBJ2-7; abundance: many; v_gene: TRBV7-2; CDR3nt: TGTGCCAGCAGCTTAGCGGGACGCCAAGGACAGTACTTC; CDR3aa: CASSLAGRQGQYF
d_gene: -; j_gene: TRBJ2-1; abundance: -; v_gene: TRBV28; CDR3nt: TGTGCCAGCAGTTCTCCACTCAACTACAATGAGCAGTTCTTC; CDR3aa: CASSSPLNYNEQFF
d_gene: TRBD1; j_gene: TRBJ1-1; abundance: -; v_gene: TRBV10-3; CDR3nt: TGTGCCATCAGCCCAGGGGGGAGCAGGGGACTGAACACTGAAGCTTTCTTT; CDR3aa: CAISPGGSRGLNTEAFF
d_gene: TRBD1; j_gene: TRBJ1-3; abundance: -; v_gene: TRBV30; CDR3nt: TGTGCCTGGACGCCGGGACAGACGAGTTTGGTCGGAAACACCATATATTTT; CDR3aa: CAWTPGQTSLVGNTIYF
d_gene: TRBD1; j_gene: TRBJ2-2; abundance: few; v_gene: TRBV11-3; CDR3nt: TGTGCCAGCAGCCGGGCGGACAGGAGATACACCGGGGAGCTGTTTTTT; CDR3aa: CASSRADRRYTGELFF
d_gene: -; j_gene: TRBJ2-1; abundance: few; v_gene: TRBV4-1; CDR3nt: TGCGCCAGCAGCCGGGTAGGGGGGCGACGAGAGCAGTTCTTC; CDR3aa: CASSRVGGRREQFF
d_gene: TRBD2; j_gene: TRBJ2-1; abundance: many; v_gene: TRBV14; CDR3nt: TGTGCCAGCAGCCCGGGACTAGCGGGACGCAATGAGCAGTTCTTC; CDR3aa: CASSPGLAGRNEQFF
d_gene: TRBD1; j_gene: TRBJ1-5; abundance: many; v_gene: TRBV19; CDR3nt: TGTGCCAGTAGTATTGAGGGACAGAGCAATCAGCCCCAGCATTTT; CDR3aa: CASSIEGQSNQPQHF
d_gene: -; j_gene: TRBJ2-3; abundance: -; v_gene: TRBV6-1; CDR3nt: TGTGCCAGCAGTGAAGGGCTAGCGCACTACACAGATACGCAGTATTTT; CDR3aa: CASSEGLAHYTDTQYF
d_gene: TRBD1; j_gene: TRBJ1-4; abundance: -; v_gene: TRBV15; CDR3nt: TGTGCCACCAGCACGACAGGGGCAACTAATGAAAAACTGTTTTTT; CDR3aa: CATSTTGATNEKLFF
d_gene: TRBD2; j_gene: TRBJ2-1; abundance: -; v_gene: TRBV24-1; CDR3nt: TGTGCCACCAGTGATTCGTCCCCTAGCGGGAGTGCCTACAATGAGCAGTTCTTC; CDR3aa: CATSDSSPSGSAYNEQFF
d_gene: -; j_gene: TRBJ2-1; abundance: -; v_gene: TRBV4-3; CDR3nt: TGCGCCAGCAGCCAGGCCTTTCTAGTCAATGAGCAGTTCTTC; CDR3aa: CASSQAFLVNEQFF
d_gene: TRBD1; j_gene: TRBJ1-1; abundance: -; v_gene: TRBV25-1; CDR3nt: TGTGCCAGCAGCACAGGGGCCTACTCTGAAGCTTTCTTT; CDR3aa: CASSTGAYSEAFF
d_gene: -; j_gene: TRBJ2-2; abundance: many; v_gene: TRBV7-2; CDR3nt: TGTGCCAGCAGCTTAGGATCAGGACTCCGAGGGGGGGAGCTGTTTTTT; CDR3aa: CASSLGSGLRGGELFF
d_gene: TRBD2; j_gene: TRBJ2-1; abundance: many; v_gene: TRBV7-2; CDR3nt: TGTGCCAGCAGACCGGGACTAGCGGACAATGAGCAGTTCTTC; CDR3aa: CASRPGLADNEQFF
d_gene: -; j_gene: TRBJ1-2; abundance: -; v_gene: TRBV12-3/TRBV12-4; CDR3nt: TGTGCCAGCAGTTCGGCCATTGGCTACACCTTC; CDR3aa: CASSSAIGYTF
d_gene: -; j_gene: TRBJ1-2; abundance: -; v_gene: TRBV12-3/TRBV12-4; CDR3nt: TGTGCCAGCAAGGGACCGGATCCCTATGGCTACACCTTC; CDR3aa: CASKGPDPYGYTF
d_gene: -; j_gene: TRBJ1-1; abundance: -; v_gene: TRBV6-2/TRBV6-3; CDR3nt: TGTGCCAGCACTCAGCTTGCGGGGGGCAACACTGAAGCTTTCTTT; CDR3aa: CASTQLAGGNTEAFF
d_gene: -; j_gene: TRBJ2-3; abundance: many; v_gene: TRBV7-2; CDR3nt: TGTGCCAGCAGCTTAATTGTTCAGGGCCCAGATACGCAGTATTTT; CDR3aa: CASSLIVQGPDTQYF
d_gene: -; j_gene: TRBJ1-5; abundance: -; v_gene: TRBV6-2/TRBV6-3; CDR3nt: TGTGCCAGCAGTTACATAGGGGCCCGGGGCAATCAGCCCCAGCATTTT; CDR3aa: CASSYIGARGNQPQHF
d_gene: TRBD2; j_gene: TRBJ2-1; abundance: many; v_gene: TRBV7-2; CDR3nt: TGTGCCAGCAGCTTAACGGGACCGGGAGGCCTTGAGCAGTTCTTC; CDR3aa: CASSLTGPGGLEQFF
d_gene: -; j_gene: TRBJ2-7; abundance: -; v_gene: TRBV4-1; CDR3nt: TGCGCCAGCAGCCGAGGAGTTCAGTACGAGCAGTACTTC; CDR3aa: CASSRGVQYEQYF
d_gene: -; j_gene: TRBJ1-3; abundance: many; v_gene: TRBV12-3/TRBV12-4; CDR3nt: TGTGCCAGCAGGGGGACACTCTCTGGAAACACCATATATTTT; CDR3aa: CASRGTLSGNTIYF
d_gene: TRBD1; j_gene: TRBJ2-7; abundance: many; v_gene: TRBV12-3/TRBV12-4; CDR3nt: TGTGCCAGCAGTACCGGACAGGGAGGCGAGCAGTACTTC; CDR3aa: CASSTGQGGEQYF
d_gene: -; j_gene: TRBJ1-5; abundance: -; v_gene: TRBV19; CDR3nt: TGTGCCAGTAGTATATCGGGGATCAGAAGCTATCAGCCCCAGCATTTT; CDR3aa: CASSISGIRSYQPQHF
d_gene: TRBD2; j_gene: TRBJ2-1; abundance: -; v_gene: TRBV28; CDR3nt: TGTGCCAGCACCACAGCGGGAGTATACAATGAGCAGTTCTTC; CDR3aa: CASTTAGVYNEQFF
d_gene: -; j_gene: TRBJ1-1; abundance: few; v_gene: TRBV19; CDR3nt: TGTGCCAGTAGTATAACAGGGAGCAACACTGAAGCTTTCTTT; CDR3aa: CASSITGSNTEAFF